Each of the 7 T cell receptor beta chains below was sequenced from the same sample in a study of beta chain features in type 1 diabetes. Of the isolated RNA, all was reverse transcribed, and so the sequenced material was expressed TCRB transcripts. TCRdb's copy holds only in-frame clones and misses some; the assay was immunoSEQ multiplex PCR. The table lists about 620,000 clones, about a sixth of them singletons, with about 0.087% in the top ten. Sample: naive CD4+ T cells from blood. Receptor source: a man aged 18-30 years in good health.

This clone was counted between two and nine times. This chain uses TRBV20-1 with TRBJ1-2; 9 bases match TRBD1. The V gene's germline CDR1 is DFQATT and CDR2 SNEGSKA (reference sequence). Losses at the gene ends were 6 bases for V and 10 bases for J; bases not matched to a gene: 6. The CDR3 totals 11 residues. The CDR3 coding sequence is TGCAGTGCCCGGACAGGGGTTAACTACACCTTC. It is translated as CSARTGVNYTF.

The rearrangement links TRBV28 to TRBJ1-5; TRBD1 might be the D (5 bases). V was clipped by 6 bases and J by 0 bases, with 21 bases between them. Germline CDR1 and CDR2: MDHEN and SYDVKM. The CDR3 runs to 18 residues. The CDR3 nucleotides are TGTGCCAGCAGCCCACCCGGCAGGGTGACCTATAGCAATCAGCCCCAGCATTTT. It encodes CASSPPGRVTYSNQPQHF.

This clone was counted a single time. This chain joins TRBV2 and TRBJ2-7; 10 bases fit TRBD1. The V segment lost 8 bases and the J segment 2 bases; nucleotides outside the gene matches: 12. This CDR3 spans 16 amino acids. Germline V gene sequence: CDR1 SNHLY, CDR2 FYNNEI. The CDR3 protein is CASRPPGTGATYEQYF. CDR3 coding DNA: TGTGCCAGCCGACCTCCCGGGACAGGGGCTACCTACGAGCAGTACTTC. The whole variable domain, remainder taken from reference TRBV2 and TRBJ2-7, is EPEVTQTPSHQVTQMGQEVILRCVPISNHLYFYWYRQILGQKVEFLVSFYNNEISEKSEIFDDQFSVERPDGSNFTLKIRSTKLEDSAMYFCASRPPGTGATYEQYFGPGTRLTVT.

This clone was seen more than once but under ten times. This chain connects TRBV4-3 to TRBJ2-1; D is unresolved. From germline, CDR1 is LGHNA and CDR2 YSLEER. The CDR3 loop spans 16 amino acids. V shed 5 bases and J shed 0 bases, with 14 bases lying between them. In nucleotides, the CDR3 is TGCGCCAGCAGCAAAACCCGGACGTACTCCTACAATGAGCAGTTCTTC. Translated, it gives CASSKTRTYSYNEQFF.

In the case of this clone: The same CDR3 arises from other DNA sequences in this sample as well. The gene calls are TRBV29-1 and TRBJ2-7; 9 bases match TRBD1. The CDR3 loop spans 14 amino acids. The germline gives CDR1 SQVTM, CDR2 ANQGSEA. V gave up 4 bases and J gave up 2 bases; unmatched junction bases: 6. The CDR3 spells CSVAGTGRTYEQYF. DNA of the CDR3: TGCAGCGTTGCGGGGACAGGGCGGACCTACGAGCAGTACTTC.

The chain combines TRBV4-2 with TRBJ2-1, with D possibly matching TRBD2 (5 bases). There are 17 residues in the CDR3. Trimming left V 2 bases short and J 4 bases short, with 18 bases between. Per the germline V gene, CDR1 is LGHNA and CDR2 is YNFKEQ. This CDR3 is CASSQIREGLSYNEQFF. CDR3 in DNA: TGTGCCAGCAGCCAAATTAGAGAGGGCCTTAGTTACAATGAGCAGTTCTTC.

The rearrangement joins TRBV19 to TRBJ1-2; D possibly corresponds to TRBD1 (5 bases). In germline, CDR1 is LNHDA, CDR2 SQIVND (reference sequence). The CDR3 totals 14 residues. Deletions cut 3 bases from V and 3 bases from J, with 11 bases between. This CDR3 reads CASSIPGLYYGYTF. The CDR3 nucleotides are TGTGCCAGTAGTATCCCGGGACTATACTATGGCTACACCTTC.